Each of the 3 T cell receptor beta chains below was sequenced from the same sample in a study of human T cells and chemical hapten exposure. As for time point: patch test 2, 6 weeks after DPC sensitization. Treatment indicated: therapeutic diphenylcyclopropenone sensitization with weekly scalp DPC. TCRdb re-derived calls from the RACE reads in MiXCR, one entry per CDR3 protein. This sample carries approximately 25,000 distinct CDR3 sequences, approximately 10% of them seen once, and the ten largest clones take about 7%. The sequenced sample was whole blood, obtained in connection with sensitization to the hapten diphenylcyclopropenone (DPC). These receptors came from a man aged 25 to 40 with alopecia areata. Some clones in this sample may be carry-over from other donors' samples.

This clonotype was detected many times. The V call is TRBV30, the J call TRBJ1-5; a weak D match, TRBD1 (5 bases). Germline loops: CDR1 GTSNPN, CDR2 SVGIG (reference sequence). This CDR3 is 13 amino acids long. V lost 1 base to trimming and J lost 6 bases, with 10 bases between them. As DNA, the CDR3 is TGTGCCTGGAGTGGGGGTAGGGGTCAGCCCCAGCATTTT. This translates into CAWSGGRGQPQHF.

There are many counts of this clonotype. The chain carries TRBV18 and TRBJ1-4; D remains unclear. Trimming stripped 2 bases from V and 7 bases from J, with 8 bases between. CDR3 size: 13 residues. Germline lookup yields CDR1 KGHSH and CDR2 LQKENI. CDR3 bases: TGTGCCAGCTCACCAGGGGTTGGTGAAAAACTGTTTTTT. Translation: CASSPGVGEKLFF.

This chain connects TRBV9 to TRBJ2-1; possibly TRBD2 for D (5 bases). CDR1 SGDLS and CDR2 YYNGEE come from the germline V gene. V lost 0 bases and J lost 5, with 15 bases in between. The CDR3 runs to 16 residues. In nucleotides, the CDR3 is TGTGCCAGCAGCGTAGGGAGGTTTCCACTGCACAATGAGCAGTTCTTC. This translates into CASSVGRFPLHNEQFF.